Described below is a single T cell receptor (beta chain) sequence and its context. Its antigen is currently unknown. These data originate in a study of OX40 agonist ivuxolimab in advanced cancers. Study-level background: Melanoma, hepatocellular carcinoma, head and neck or renal cell cancer occurred in dose-escalation patients. Two cutaneous melanoma patients and one hepatocellular carcinoma patient, three in all, had partial responses. Study outcomes and limitations: Clonal expansion was seen in CD4+ and CD8+ blood T cells by week 6 at 0.1 to 3.0 mg/kg.

The table came from immunoSEQ multiplex PCR; TCRdb's copy has only in-frame clones and leaves some out. The table lists under 25,000 clones, roughly 90% of them singletons, with about a sixth in the top ten. From germline, CDR1 is SEHNR and CDR2 FQNEAQ (reference sequence). The CDR3 sequence is 12 residues long. Patients were ineligible given autoimmune disease history or systemic immunosuppression. The origin of this receptor is an adult with an advanced solid tumor such as melanoma, head and neck, liver or kidney cancer. The material sequenced was CD4+ or CD8+ T cells sorted from blood, taken in a trial of the OX40 agonist ivuxolimab. V and J are TRBV7-9 and TRBJ2-7; TRBD1 aligns across 9 bases. The DNA of the CDR3 is TGTGCCAGCAGCCCCGGTCCGGGACAGGGAATGGTC. Translation gives CASSPGPGQGMV.